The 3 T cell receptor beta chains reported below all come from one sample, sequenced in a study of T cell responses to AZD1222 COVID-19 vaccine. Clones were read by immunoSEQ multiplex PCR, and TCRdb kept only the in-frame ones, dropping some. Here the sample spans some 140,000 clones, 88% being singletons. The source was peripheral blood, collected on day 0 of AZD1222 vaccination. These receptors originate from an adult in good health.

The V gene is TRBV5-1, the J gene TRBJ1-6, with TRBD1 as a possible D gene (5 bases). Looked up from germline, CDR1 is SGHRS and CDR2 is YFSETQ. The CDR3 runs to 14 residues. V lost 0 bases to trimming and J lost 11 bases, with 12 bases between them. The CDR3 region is CASSLDGGIPPLHF. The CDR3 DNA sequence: TGCGCCAGCAGCTTGGATGGGGGGATACCACCCCTCCACTTT. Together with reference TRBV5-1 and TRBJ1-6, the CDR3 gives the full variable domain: KAGVTQTPRYLIKTRGQQVTLSCSPISGHRSVSWYQQTPGQGLQFLFEYFSETQRNKGNFPGRFSGRQFSNSRSEMNVSTLELGDSALYLCASSLDGGIPPLHFGNGTRLTVT.

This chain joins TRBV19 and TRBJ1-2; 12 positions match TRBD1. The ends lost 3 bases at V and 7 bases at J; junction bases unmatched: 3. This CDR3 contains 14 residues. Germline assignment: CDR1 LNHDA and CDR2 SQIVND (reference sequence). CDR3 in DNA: TGTGCCAGTAGTATGGGACAGGGGGCTCGTGGCTACACCTTC. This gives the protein CASSMGQGARGYTF.

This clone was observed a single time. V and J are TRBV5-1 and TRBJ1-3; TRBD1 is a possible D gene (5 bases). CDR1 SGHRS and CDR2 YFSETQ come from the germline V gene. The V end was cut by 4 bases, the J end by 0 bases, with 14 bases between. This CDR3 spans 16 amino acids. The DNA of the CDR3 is TGCGCCAGCAGCGCGGGACGGACCAACTCTGGAAACACCATATATTTT. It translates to CASSAGRTNSGNTIYF.